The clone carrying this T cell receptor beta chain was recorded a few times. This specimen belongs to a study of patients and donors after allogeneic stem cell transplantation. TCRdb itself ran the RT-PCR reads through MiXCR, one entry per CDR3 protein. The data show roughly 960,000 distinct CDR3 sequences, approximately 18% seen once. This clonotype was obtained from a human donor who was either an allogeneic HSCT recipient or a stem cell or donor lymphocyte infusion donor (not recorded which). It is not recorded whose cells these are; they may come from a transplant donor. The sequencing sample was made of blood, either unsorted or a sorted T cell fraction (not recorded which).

The CDR3 DNA reads as TGTGCCGCCGGGACTAGAGCCGAGCAGTACTTC. Protein product: CAAGTRAEQYF. The chain has TRBV6-2 or TRBV6-3 and TRBJ2-7, with TRBD2 matching 8 bases. The CDR3 consists of 11 residues. From germline, CDR1 is MNHEY and CDR2 SVGEGT. The junction had 6 bases not matched to a gene; V was cut back by 11 bases and J by 6 bases.